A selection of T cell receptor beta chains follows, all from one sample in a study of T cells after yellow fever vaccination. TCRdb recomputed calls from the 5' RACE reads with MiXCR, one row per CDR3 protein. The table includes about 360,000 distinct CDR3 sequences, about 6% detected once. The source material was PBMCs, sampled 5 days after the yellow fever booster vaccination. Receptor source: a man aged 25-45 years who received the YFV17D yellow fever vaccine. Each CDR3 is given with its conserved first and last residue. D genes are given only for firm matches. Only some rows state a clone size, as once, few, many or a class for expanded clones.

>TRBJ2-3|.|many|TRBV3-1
TGTGCCAGCAGACGAGCGGGCGCCACAGATACGCAGTATTTT
CASRRAGATDTQYF
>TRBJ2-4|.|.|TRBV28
TGTGCCAGCAGTCCCCCCGGGGGACATAGCATTCAGTACTTC
CASSPPGGHSIQYF
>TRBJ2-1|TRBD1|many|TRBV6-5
TGTGCCAGCAGTTACTCGAAAGCCGGGACAGGGAGGTCAGATGAGCAGTTCTTC
CASSYSKAGTGRSDEQFF
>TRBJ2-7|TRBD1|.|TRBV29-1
TGCAGCGTAGAACAGGGGGACTACGAGCAGTACTTC
CSVEQGDYEQYF
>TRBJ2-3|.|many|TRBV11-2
TGTGCCAGCAGCATGACAGGAGGCGATACGCAGTATTTT
CASSMTGGDTQYF
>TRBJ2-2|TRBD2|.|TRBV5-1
TGCGCCAGCAGCTCAGCGGGAGTCGGCACCGGGGAGCTGTTTTTT
CASSSAGVGTGELFF
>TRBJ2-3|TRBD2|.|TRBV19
TGTGCCAGTAGTGGACTAGCGGGTCCCCGGGGAGATACGCAGTATTTT
CASSGLAGPRGDTQYF
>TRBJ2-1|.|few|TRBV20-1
TGCTGTGCTAGAGATTACCGGGCCAAGATCTACAATGAGCAGTTCTTC
CCARDYRAKIYNEQFF
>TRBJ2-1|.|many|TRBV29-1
TGCAGCGTTAAGGGAGCTGAAACCTCCTACAATGAGCAGTTCTTC
CSVKGAETSYNEQFF
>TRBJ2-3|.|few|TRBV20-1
TGCAGTGCTAGAGATAGTATAAGGGATACGCAGTATTTT
CSARDSIRDTQYF
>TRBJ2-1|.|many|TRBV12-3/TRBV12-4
TGTGCCAGCAGTTTCAGTCAGGGGTCCTACAATGAGCAGTTCTTC
CASSFSQGSYNEQFF
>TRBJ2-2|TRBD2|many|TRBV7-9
TGTGCCAGCAGACCTAGCGGGCTAGCGGGAGTCTCCGGGGAGCTGTTTTTT
CASRPSGLAGVSGELFF
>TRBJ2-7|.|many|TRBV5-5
TGTGCCAGCAGCTTGCAGGCAGACATGACCTACGAGCAGTACTTC
CASSLQADMTYEQYF
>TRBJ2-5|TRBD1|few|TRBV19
TGTGCCAGTAGTCCACCGACAGGGTTGGAGACCCAGTACTTC
CASSPPTGLETQYF
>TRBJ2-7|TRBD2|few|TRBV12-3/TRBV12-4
TGTGCCAGCAGTCCCGGGCGGGAGATCGGCGAGCAGTACTTC
CASSPGREIGEQYF
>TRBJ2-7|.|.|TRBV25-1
TGTGCCAGCAGTGGCTGGGACCAGCCCACCTACGAGCAGTACTTC
CASSGWDQPTYEQYF
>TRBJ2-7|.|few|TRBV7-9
TGTGCCAGCAGCTTAGATTCGGACGAGCAGTACTTC
CASSLDSDEQYF
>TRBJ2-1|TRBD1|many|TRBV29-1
TGCAGCGGCGTGCCGACACCGACAGGGGGCAATGAGCAGTTCTTC
CSGVPTPTGGNEQFF
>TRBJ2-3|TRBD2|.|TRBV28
TGTGCCAGCAGTCCCCTGGGACTAGCGGGGGGACAAAGCACAGATACGCAGTATTTT
CASSPLGLAGGQSTDTQYF
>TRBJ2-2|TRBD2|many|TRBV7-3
TGTGCCAGCAGCTTATTTGAGGGAGGGACCGGGGAGCTGTTTTTT
CASSLFEGGTGELFF
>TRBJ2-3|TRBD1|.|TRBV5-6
TGTGCCAGCATCCTCCTGACAGGGGGATGGGGCACAGATACGCAGTATTTT
CASILLTGGWGTDTQYF
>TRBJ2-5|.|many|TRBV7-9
TGTGCCAGCAGCTCTTCTGAGGAAGGCTTCGGGACCCAGTACTTC
CASSSSEEGFGTQYF
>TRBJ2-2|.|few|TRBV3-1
TGTGCCAGCAGCTCCTACACAGGGAGGCTGTTTTTT
CASSSYTGRLFF
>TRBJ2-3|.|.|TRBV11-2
TGTGTCAGCAGCTTAACATCGGCGGGTAGCACAGATACGCAGTATTTT
CVSSLTSAGSTDTQYF
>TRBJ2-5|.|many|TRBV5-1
TGCGCCAGCAGCTCTTCCGCGGCGGAAGAGACCCAGTACTTC
CASSSSAAEETQYF
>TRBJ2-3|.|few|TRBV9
TGTGCCAGCAGCGTAGTGGGGAGGAACACAGATACGCAGTATTTT
CASSVVGRNTDTQYF
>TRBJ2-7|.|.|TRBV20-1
TGCAGTGCCATCGGCGGTCTTACCTACGAGCAGTACTTC
CSAIGGLTYEQYF